Below, 9 T cell receptor beta chains from the same sample are listed, as sequenced in a study of blood T cells in healthy people across ages. It was with a sample-barcoded 5' primer and a J-beta primer mix that a second PCR of roughly 7 to 11 cycles was run. One entry per CDR3 protein, called by TCRdb with MiXCR from the 5' RACE reads. Among around 800,000 distinct CDR3 sequences listed, roughly 24% were seen once. This same sample was also part of a study on T cells of mothers and their children.

The sequenced material came from blood. These receptors all come from a boy under 18 in good health.

For this clonotype: The junction departs from germline at one end; a sequencing error may be responsible. J is TRBJ2-7 and V is TRBV14; D is perhaps TRBD1 (6 bases). The CDR3 totals 13 residues. Germline lookup yields CDR1 SGHDN and CDR2 FVKESK. CDR3 residues: CASSPGQLYEQHF. CDR3 sequence (DNA): TGTGCCAGCAGCCCTGGACAGCTCTACGAGCAGCACTTC.

This clonotype appeared a few times. The rearrangement uses TRBV2 and TRBJ2-7; unclear D gene. The CDR3 has 14 residues. CDR1 SNHLY and CDR2 FYNNEI come from the germline V gene. Trimming pared 6 bases from V and 2 bases from J, leaving 14 bases between. This CDR3 is CASRGLVNTYEQYF. CDR3 DNA sequence: TGTGCCAGCAGAGGATTAGTCAATACCTACGAGCAGTACTTC.

This clonotype came up many times. The J gene is TRBJ2-5, the V gene TRBV9, with 10 bases aligning to TRBD2. CDR1 is SGDLS and CDR2 is YYNGEE in the germline V gene. The CDR3 has 16 residues. The ends lost 2 bases at V and 4 bases at J; junction bases unmatched: 8. The CDR3 loop is CASSVGAAGGRETQYF. CDR3 nucleotides: TGTGCCAGCAGCGTCGGAGCAGCGGGGGGGCGAGAGACCCAGTACTTC.

This chain connects TRBV6-2 or TRBV6-3 to TRBJ2-3, with 8 bases matching TRBD1. The length of the CDR3 is 22 residues. Losses at the gene ends were 2 bases for V and 0 bases for J; bases not matched to a gene: 22. Germline V gene sequence: CDR1 MNHEY, CDR2 SVGEGT. The CDR3 DNA sequence: TGTGCCAGCAGTTACCCCCAAGGGTCCAGGGGGCTTTCTTGGCTTAGCACAGATACGCAGTATTTT. This sequence encodes CASSYPQGSRGLSWLSTDTQYF.

The rearrangement links TRBV6-1 to TRBJ2-2, with 7 bases matching TRBD1. Per the germline V gene, CDR1 is MNHNS and CDR2 is SASEGT. The CDR3 is 16 residues long. J lost 5 bases, V lost 0 bases, and 6 bases had no gene match. CDR3 nucleotides: TGTGCCAGCAGTGAAGCAAGGGGGCGGCGGACCGGGGAGCTGTTTTTT. It specifies CASSEARGRRTGELFF.

The rearrangement uses TRBV7-9 and TRBJ1-2; TRBD1 agrees at 7 bases. The CDR3 loop spans 14 amino acids. V gave up 5 bases and J gave up 4 bases; unmatched junction bases: 7. Per germline, CDR1 SEHNR and CDR2 FQNEAQ (reference sequence). CDR3 in DNA: TGTGCCAGCAGCCGCTTGGACAGGCCCTATGGCTACACCTTC. It translates to CASSRLDRPYGYTF.

The CDR3 bases are TGTGCCACCAGTGATACTAGCGGGGGTCGGGAGCAGTTCTTC. Translation: CATSDTSGGREQFF. The genes are TRBV24-1 and TRBJ2-7; 11 nucleotides agree with TRBD2. The DNA end is more similar to TRBJ2-1, so the J call may be wrong. This CDR3 comprises 14 residues. Germline CDR1 is KGHDR and CDR2 is SFDVKD.

There are a few counts of this clonotype. The chain recombines TRBV11-2 with TRBJ2-3; perhaps D is TRBD1 or TRBD2 (5 bases each). Trimming cost V 5 bases and J 3 bases, with 12 bases left between them. This CDR3 contains 14 residues. Germline V lookup: CDR1 SGHAT, CDR2 FQNNGV. CDR3 sequence reads: CASSPLGATDTQYF. The CDR3 DNA is TGTGCCAGCAGCCCCCTCGGGGCGACAGATACGCAGTATTTT.

J is TRBJ2-5 and V is TRBV29-1; D unclear. The CDR3 covers 13 residues. Trimming took 7 bases from V and 4 from J, leaving 16 bases between them. Germline lookup yields CDR1 SQVTM and CDR2 ANQGSEA. The CDR3: CSASLRAIETQYF. The CDR3 region has the DNA TGCAGCGCCTCGCTCCGGGCGATAGAGACCCAGTACTTC.